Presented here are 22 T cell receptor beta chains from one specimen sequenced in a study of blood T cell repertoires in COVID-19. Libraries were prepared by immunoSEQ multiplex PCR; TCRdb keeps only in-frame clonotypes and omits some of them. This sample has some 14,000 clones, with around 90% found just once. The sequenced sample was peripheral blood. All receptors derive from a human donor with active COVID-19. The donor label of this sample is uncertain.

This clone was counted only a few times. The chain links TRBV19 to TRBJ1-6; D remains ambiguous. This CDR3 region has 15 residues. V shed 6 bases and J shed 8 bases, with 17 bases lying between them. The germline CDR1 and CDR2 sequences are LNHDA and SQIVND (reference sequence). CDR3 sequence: CASSSVLFTDSPLHF. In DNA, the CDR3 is TGTGCCAGTAGCTCGGTCCTCTTTACGGATTCACCCCTCCACTTT.

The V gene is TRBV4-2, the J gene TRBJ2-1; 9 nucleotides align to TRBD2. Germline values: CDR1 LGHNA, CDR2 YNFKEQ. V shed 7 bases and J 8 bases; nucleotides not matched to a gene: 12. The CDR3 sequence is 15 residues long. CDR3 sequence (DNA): TGTGCCAGCAACGGGCCTAGCGGGATGGGAGATGAGCAGTTCTTC. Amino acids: CASNGPSGMGDEQFF.

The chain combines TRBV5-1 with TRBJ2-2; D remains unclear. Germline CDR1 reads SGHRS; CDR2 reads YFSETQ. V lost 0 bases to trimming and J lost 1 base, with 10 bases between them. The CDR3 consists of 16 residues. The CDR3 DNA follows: TGCGCCAGCAGCTTGGGACAAACGAGGAACACCGGGGAGCTGTTTTTT. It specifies CASSLGQTRNTGELFF.

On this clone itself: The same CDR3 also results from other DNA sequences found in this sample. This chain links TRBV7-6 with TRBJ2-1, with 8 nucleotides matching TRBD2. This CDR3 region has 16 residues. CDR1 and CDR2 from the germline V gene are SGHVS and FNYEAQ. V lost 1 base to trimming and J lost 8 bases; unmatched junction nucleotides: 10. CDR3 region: CASSLGGGRALDEQFF. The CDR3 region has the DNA TGTGCCAGCAGCTTAGGCGGGGGGAGGGCCCTGGATGAGCAGTTCTTC.

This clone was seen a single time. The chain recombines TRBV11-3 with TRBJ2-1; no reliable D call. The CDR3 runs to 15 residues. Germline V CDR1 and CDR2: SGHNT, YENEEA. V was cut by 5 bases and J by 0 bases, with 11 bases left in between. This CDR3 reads CASSPQPGSYNEQFF. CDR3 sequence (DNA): TGTGCCAGCAGCCCACAACCTGGCTCCTACAATGAGCAGTTCTTC.

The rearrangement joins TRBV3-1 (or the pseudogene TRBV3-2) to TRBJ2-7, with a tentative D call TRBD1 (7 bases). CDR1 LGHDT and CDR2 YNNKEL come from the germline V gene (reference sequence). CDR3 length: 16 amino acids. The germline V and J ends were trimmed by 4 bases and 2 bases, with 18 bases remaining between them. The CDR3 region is CASSLKRQGGAYEQYF. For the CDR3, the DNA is TGTGCCAGCAGCCTTAAGCGACAGGGAGGCGCCTACGAGCAGTACTTC.

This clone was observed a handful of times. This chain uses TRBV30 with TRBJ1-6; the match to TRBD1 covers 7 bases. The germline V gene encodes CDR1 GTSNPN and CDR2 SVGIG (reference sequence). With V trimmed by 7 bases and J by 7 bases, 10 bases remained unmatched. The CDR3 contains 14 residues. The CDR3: CAYTTGFSNSPLHF. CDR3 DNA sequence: TGTGCCTATACGACAGGGTTTAGCAATTCACCCCTCCACTTT.

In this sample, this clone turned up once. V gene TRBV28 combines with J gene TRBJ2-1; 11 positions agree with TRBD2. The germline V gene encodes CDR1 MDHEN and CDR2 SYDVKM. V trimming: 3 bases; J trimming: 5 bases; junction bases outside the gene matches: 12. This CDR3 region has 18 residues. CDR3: CASSLRRGTSGSHNEQFF. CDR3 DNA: TGTGCCAGCAGTTTGCGGAGGGGAACTAGCGGGAGCCACAATGAGCAGTTCTTC.

CDR3 nucleotide sequence: TGTGCCAGCAGCCCGCCCCCCCCGGGCGAGCAGTACTTC. Its protein product is CASSPPPPGEQYF. The V call is TRBV5-6, the J call TRBJ2-7; D is undetermined. V lost 4 bases and J 6 bases, leaving 14 bases between the germline ends. This CDR3 has 13 amino acids. Germline V gives CDR1 SGHDT, CDR2 YYEEEE.

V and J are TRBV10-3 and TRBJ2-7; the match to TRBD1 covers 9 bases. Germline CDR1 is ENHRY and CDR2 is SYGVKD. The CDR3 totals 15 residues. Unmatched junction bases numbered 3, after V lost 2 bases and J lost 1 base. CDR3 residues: CAISEPGTGSYEQYF. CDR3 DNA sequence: TGTGCCATCAGTGAGCCGGGGACAGGGTCCTACGAGCAGTACTTC.

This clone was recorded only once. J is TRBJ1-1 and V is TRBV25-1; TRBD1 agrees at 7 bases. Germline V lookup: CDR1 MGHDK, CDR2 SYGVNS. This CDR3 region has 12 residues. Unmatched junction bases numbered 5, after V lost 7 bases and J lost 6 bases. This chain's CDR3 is CASTTGYSEAFF. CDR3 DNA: TGTGCCAGCACGACAGGGTATTCTGAAGCTTTCTTT.

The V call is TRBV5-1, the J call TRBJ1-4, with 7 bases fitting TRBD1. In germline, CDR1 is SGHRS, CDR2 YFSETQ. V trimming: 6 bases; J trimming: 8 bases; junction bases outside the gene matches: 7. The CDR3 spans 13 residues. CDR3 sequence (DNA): TGCGCCAGCACGGAGACAGGGAGCGAAAAACTGTTTTTT. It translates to CASTETGSEKLFF.

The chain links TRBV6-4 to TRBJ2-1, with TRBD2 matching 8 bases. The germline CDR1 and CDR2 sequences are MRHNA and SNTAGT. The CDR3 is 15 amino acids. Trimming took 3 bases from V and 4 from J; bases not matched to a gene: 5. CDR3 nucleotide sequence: TGTGCCAGCAGTGAAGAGAGCGGGAGTTACAATGAGCAGTTCTTC. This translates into CASSEESGSYNEQFF.

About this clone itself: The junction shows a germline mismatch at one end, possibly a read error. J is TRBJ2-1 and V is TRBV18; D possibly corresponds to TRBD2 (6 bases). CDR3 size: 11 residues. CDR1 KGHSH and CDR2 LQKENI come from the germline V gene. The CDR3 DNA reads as TGTGCCAGCTCACCTGCGAGCGGGTGGGTCTTC. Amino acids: CASSPASGWVF.

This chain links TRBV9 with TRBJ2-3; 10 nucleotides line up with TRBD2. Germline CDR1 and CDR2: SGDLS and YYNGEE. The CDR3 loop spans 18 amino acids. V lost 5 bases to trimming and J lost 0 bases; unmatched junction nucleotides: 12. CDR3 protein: CASRRTSGTLTSTDTQYF. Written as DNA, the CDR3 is TGTGCCAGCAGGCGCACTAGCGGGACCTTGACTAGCACAGATACGCAGTATTTT. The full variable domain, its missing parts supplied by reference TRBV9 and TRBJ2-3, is DSGVTQTPKHLITATGQRVTLRCSPRSGDLSVYWYQQSLDQGLQFLIQYYNGEERAKGNILERFSAQQFPDLHSELNLSSLELGDSALYFCASRRTSGTLTSTDTQYFGPGTRLTVL.

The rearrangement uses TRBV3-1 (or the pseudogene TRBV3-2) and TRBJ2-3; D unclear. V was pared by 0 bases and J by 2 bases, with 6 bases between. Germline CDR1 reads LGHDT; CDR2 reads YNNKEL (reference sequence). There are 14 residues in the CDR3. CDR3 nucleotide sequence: TGTGCCAGCAGCCAAGACCACAACACAGATACGCAGTATTTT. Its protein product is CASSQDHNTDTQYF.

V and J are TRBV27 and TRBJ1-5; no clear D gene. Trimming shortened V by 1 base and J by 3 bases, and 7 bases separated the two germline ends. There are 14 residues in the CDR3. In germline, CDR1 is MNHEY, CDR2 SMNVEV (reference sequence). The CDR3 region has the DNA TGTGCCAGCAGTTTATGGGCACTCAATCAGCCCCAGCATTTT. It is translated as CASSLWALNQPQHF.

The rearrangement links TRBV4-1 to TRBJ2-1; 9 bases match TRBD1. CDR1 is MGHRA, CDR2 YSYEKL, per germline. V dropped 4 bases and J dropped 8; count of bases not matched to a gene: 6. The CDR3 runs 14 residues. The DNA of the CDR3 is TGCGCCAGCAGCCTTTGGGACAGGGCTCATGAGCAGTTCTTC. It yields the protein CASSLWDRAHEQFF.

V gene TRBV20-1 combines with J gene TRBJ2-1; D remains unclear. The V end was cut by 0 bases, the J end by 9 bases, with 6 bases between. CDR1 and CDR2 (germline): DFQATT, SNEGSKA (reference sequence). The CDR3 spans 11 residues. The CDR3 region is CSARDVSEQFF. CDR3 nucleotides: TGCAGTGCTAGAGATGTTAGTGAGCAGTTCTTC.

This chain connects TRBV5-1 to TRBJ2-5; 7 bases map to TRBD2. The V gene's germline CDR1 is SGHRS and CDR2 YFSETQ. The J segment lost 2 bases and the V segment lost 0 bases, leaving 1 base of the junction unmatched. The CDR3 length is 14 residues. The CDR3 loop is CASSLGDYQETQYF. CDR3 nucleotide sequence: TGCGCCAGCAGCTTGGGGGACTATCAAGAGACCCAGTACTTC.

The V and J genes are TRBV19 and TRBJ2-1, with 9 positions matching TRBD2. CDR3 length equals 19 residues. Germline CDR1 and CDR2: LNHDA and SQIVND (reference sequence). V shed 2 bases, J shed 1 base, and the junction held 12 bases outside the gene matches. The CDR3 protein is CASSIPSGRSFISYNEQFF. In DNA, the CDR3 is TGTGCCAGTAGTATACCCAGCGGGAGGTCCTTTATTTCCTACAATGAGCAGTTCTTC.

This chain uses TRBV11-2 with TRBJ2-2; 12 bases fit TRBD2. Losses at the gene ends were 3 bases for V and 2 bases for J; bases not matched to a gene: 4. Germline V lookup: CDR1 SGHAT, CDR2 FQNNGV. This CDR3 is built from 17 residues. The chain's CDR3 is CASSFPSGGANTGELFF. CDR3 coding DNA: TGTGCCAGCAGCTTTCCTAGCGGGGGGGCTAACACCGGGGAGCTGTTTTTT.